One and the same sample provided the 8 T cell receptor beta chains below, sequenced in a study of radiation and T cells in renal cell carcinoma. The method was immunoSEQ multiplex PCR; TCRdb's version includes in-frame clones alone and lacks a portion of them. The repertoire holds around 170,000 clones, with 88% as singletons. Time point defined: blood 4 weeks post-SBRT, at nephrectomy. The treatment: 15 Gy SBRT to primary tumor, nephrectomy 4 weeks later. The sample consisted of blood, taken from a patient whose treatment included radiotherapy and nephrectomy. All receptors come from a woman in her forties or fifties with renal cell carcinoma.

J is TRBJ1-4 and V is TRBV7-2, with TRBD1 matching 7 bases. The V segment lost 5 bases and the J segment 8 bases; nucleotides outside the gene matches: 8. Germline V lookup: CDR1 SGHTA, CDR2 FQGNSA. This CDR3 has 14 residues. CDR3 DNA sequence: TGTGCCAGCAGCCAGCGACAGGGAGGGGAAAAACTGTTTTTT. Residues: CASSQRQGGEKLFF.

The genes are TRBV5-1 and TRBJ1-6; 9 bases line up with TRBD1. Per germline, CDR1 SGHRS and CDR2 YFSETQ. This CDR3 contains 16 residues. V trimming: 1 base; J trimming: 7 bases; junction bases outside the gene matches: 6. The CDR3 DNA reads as TGCGCCAGCAGCTTGTACGTCGGACAGGGGAATTCACCCCTCCACTTT. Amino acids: CASSLYVGQGNSPLHF.

This CDR3 reads CASALGGGATEAFF. In DNA, the CDR3 is TGTGCCAGCGCCTTAGGGGGGGGCGCGACTGAAGCTTTCTTT. J is TRBJ1-1 and V is TRBV6-6; a possible D gene is TRBD1 (6 bases). Germline V CDR1 and CDR2: MNHNY, SVGAGI (reference sequence). CDR3 length equals 14 residues. The V gene lost 8 bases and the J gene lost 5 bases, with 18 bases spanning the gap.

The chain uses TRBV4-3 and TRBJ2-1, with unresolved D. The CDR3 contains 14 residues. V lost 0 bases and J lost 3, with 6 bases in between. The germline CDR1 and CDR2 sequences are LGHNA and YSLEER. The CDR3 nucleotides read TGCGCCAGCAGCCAAGATTCTGACTACAATGAGCAGTTCTTC. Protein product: CASSQDSDYNEQFF.

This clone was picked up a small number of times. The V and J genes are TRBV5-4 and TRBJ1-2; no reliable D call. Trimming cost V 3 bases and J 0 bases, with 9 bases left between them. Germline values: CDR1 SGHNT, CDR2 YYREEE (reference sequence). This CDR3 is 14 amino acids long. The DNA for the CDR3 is TGTGCCAGCAGCTCAGGATCAACTAACTATGGCTACACCTTC. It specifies CASSSGSTNYGYTF.

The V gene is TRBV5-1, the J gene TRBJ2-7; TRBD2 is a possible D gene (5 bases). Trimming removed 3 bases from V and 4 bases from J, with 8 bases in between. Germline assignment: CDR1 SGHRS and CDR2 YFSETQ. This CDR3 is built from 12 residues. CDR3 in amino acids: CASSSEGYEQYF. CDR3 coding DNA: TGCGCCAGCAGCTCCGAGGGTTACGAGCAGTACTTC.

CDR3 loop: CASSTGTSGLQETQYF. In DNA, the CDR3 is TGTGCCAGCAGCACCGGGACTAGCGGCTTACAAGAGACCCAGTACTTC. The chain recombines TRBV7-8 with TRBJ2-5; 11 positions match TRBD2. CDR3 length equals 16 residues. Trimming removed 5 bases from V and 2 bases from J; junction bases left unmatched: 7. The germline V gene encodes CDR1 SGHVS and CDR2 FQNEAQ.

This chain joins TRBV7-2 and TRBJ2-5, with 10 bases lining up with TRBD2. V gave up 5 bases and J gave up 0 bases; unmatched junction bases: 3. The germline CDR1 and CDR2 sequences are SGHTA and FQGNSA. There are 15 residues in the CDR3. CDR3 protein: CASSPSGGYQETQYF. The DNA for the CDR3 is TGTGCCAGCAGCCCTAGCGGGGGTTACCAAGAGACCCAGTACTTC.